Sequencing of this T cell receptor beta chain was carried out in a study of OX40 agonist ivuxolimab in advanced cancers. Study details: Recorded diagnoses for dose-escalation patients were hepatocellular carcinoma, melanoma, renal cell or head and neck cancer. There were three patients with partial responses, one having hepatocellular carcinoma and two cutaneous melanoma.

Repertoires were generated with immunoSEQ multiplex PCR, while TCRdb's copy carries only in-frame clones and drops some. The sample consists of under 40,000 clones, just under 90% of them appearing once. The study, taken as a whole, reports: Dose levels from 0.1 to 3.0 mg/kg saw CD4+ and CD8+ blood T cells expand clonally by week 6.

A remark on this clone: Its antigen is not known.

Germline loops: CDR1 SGHTA, CDR2 FQGNSA. Trimming removed 5 bases from V and 3 bases from J, with 5 bases in between. The CDR3 runs 11 residues. Autoimmune disease history or systemic immunosuppression excluded patients. The TCR originated in an adult with an advanced solid tumor such as melanoma, head and neck, liver or kidney cancer. The sequenced sample was CD4+ or CD8+ T cells sorted from blood, obtained in a trial of the OX40 agonist ivuxolimab. The J gene is TRBJ2-7, the V gene TRBV7-2; D gene ambiguous. The CDR3 DNA sequence: TGTGCCAGCAGCGCAAGCTACGAGCAGTACTTC. Translated: CASSASYEQYF.